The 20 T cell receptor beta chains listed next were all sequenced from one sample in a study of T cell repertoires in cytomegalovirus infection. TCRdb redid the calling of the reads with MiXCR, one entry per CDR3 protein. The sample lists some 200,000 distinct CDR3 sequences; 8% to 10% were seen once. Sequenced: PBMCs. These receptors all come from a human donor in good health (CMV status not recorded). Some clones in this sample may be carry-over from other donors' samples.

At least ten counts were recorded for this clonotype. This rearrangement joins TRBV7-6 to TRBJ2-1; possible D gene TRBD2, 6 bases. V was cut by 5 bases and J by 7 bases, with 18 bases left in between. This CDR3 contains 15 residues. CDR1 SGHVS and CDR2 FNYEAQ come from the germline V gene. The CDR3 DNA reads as TGTGCCAGCAGCCCTTCAGGAGGGCCTAAGAATGAGCAGTTCTTC. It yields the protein CASSPSGGPKNEQFF.

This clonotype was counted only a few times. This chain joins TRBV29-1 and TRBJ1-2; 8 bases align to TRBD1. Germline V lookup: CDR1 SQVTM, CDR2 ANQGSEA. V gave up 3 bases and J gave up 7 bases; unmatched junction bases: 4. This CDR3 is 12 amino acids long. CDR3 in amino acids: CSVESGGGGYTF. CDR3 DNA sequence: TGCAGCGTTGAGTCAGGGGGCGGTGGCTACACCTTC.

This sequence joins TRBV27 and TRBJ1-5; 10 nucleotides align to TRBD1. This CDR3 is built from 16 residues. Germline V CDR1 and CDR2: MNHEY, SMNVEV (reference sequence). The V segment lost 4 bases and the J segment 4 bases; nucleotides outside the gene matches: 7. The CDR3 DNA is TGTGCCAGCAGTTCGTCCGGGACAGGGGTGAATCAGCCCCAGCATTTT. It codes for CASSSSGTGVNQPQHF.

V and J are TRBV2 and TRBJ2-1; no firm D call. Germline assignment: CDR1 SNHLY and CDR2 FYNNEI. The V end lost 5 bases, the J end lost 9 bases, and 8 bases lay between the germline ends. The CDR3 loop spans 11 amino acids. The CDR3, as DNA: TGTGCCAGCAGTTCGCGTGGTGAGCAGTTCTTC. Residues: CASSSRGEQFF.

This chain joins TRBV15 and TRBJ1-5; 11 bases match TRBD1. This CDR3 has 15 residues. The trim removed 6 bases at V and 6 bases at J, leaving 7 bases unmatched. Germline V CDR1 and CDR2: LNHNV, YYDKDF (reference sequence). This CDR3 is CATSQGQGGSQPQHF. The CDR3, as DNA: TGTGCCACCAGTCAGGGACAGGGGGGGTCTCAGCCCCAGCATTTT.

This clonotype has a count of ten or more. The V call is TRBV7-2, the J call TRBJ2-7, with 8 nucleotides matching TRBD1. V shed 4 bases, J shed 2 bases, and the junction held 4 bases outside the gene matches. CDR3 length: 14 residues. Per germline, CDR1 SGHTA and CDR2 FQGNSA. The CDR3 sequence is CASSWGQATYEQYF. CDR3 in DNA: TGTGCCAGCAGCTGGGGACAGGCCACCTACGAGCAGTACTTC.

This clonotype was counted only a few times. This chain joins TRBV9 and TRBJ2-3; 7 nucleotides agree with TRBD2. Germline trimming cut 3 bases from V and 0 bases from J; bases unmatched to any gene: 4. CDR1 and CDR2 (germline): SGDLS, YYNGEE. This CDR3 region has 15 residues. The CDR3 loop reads CASSAGTTSTDTQYF. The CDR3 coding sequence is TGTGCCAGCAGCGCCGGGACTACTAGCACAGATACGCAGTATTTT.

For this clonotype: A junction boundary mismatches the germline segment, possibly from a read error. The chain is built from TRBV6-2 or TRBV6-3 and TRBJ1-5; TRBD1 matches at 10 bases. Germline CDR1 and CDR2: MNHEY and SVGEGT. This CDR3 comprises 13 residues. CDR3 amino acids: CASSQGTGETQRF. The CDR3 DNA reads TGTGCCAGCAGCCAAGGGACAGGGGAGACCCAGCGTTTT.

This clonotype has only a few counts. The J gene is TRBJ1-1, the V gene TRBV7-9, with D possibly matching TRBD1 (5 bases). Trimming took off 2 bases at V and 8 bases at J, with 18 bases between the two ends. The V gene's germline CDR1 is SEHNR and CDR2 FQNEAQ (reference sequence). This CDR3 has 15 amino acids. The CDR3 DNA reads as TGTGCCAGCAGCTTAATCGGGGCAGTCGCGCCCGAAGCTTTCTTT. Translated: CASSLIGAVAPEAFF.

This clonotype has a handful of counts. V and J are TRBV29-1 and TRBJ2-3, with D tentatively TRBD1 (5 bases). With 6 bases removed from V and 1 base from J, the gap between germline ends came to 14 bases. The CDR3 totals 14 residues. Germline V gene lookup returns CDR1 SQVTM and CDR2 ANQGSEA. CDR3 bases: TGCAGCGTACGCCAGGGTGGGGGCACAGATACGCAGTATTTT. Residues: CSVRQGGGTDTQYF.

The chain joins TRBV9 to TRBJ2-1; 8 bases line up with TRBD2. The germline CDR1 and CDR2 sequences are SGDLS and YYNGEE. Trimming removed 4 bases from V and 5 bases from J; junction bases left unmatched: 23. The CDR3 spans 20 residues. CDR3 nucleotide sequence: TGTGCCAGCAGCCCGCACCTGACAGGCGGTCGGCTAGCGGGCGACAATGAGCAGTTCTTC. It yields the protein CASSPHLTGGRLAGDNEQFF.

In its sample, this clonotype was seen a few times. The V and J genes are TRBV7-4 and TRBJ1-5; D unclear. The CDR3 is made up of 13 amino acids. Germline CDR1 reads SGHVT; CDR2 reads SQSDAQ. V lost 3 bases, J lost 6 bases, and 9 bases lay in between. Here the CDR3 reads CASSFGVAQPQHF. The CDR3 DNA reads TGTGCCAGCAGCTTCGGAGTTGCTCAGCCCCAGCATTTT.

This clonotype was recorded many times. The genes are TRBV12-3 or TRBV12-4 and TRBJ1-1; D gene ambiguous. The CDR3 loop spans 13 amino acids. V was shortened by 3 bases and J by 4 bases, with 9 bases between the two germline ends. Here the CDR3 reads CASSLSVFTEAFF. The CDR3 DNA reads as TGTGCCAGCAGTTTGTCGGTTTTCACTGAAGCTTTCTTT.

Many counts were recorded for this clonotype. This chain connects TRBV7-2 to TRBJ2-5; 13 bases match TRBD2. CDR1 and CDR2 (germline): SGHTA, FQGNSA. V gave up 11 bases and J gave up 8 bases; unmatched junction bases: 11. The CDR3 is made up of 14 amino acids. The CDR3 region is CAGGGTSGEITQYF. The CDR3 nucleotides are TGTGCCGGGGGCGGGACTAGCGGGGAAATTACCCAGTACTTC.

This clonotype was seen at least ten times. The CDR3 DNA sequence: TGTGCCAGCACCGCAGGGGGGACAGGGGTAACTGAAGCTTTCTTT. Its translation: CASTAGGTGVTEAFF. The chain employs TRBV7-3 and TRBJ1-1; 10 bases are a match to TRBD1. The CDR3 sequence is 15 residues long. V gave up 7 bases and J gave up 5 bases; unmatched junction bases: 10. The V gene's germline CDR1 is SGHTA and CDR2 FQGTGA.

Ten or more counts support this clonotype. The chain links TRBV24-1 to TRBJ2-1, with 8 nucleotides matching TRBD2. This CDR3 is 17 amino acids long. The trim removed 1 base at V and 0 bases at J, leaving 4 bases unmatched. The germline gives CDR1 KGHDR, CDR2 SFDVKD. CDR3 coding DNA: TGTGCCACCAGTGATTTATCCGGGACTAGCTCCTACAATGAGCAGTTCTTC. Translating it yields CATSDLSGTSSYNEQFF.

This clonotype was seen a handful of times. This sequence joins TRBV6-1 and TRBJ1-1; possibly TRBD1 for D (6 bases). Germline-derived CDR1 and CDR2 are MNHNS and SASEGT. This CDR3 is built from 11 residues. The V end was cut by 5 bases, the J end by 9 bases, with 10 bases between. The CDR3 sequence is CASSKTGQAFF. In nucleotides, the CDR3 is TGTGCCAGCAGTAAGACAGGCCAAGCTTTCTTT.

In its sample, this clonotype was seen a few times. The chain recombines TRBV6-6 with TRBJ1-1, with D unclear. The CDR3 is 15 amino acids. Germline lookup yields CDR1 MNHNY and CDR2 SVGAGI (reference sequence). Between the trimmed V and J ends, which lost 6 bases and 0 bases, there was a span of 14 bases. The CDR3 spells CASRGVGSMNTEAFF. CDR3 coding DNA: TGTGCCAGCAGAGGAGTAGGAAGTATGAACACTGAAGCTTTCTTT.

The CDR3 DNA is TGTGCCAGCAGTCCAAAGAGAGGGGGCCTCCTCTCTGGGGCCAACGTCCTGACTTTC. It specifies CASSPKRGGLLSGANVLTF. This chain joins TRBV28 and TRBJ2-6; 7 bases align to TRBD1. The CDR3 spans 19 residues. V was clipped by 5 bases and J by 0 bases; unmatched bases: 13. Germline V CDR1 and CDR2: MDHEN, SYDVKM.

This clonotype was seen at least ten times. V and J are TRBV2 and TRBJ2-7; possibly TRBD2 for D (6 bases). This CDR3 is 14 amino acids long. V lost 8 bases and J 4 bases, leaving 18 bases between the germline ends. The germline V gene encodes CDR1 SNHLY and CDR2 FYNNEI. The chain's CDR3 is CASGQAGDFYEQYF. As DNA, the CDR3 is TGTGCCAGCGGCCAAGCGGGTGACTTTTACGAGCAGTACTTC.